What follows are 2 T cell receptor beta chains derived from one specimen sequenced in a study of cytomegalovirus exposure and HLA in healthy donors. Amplification used 60 Vbeta primers and 13 Jbeta primers. Data came from immunoSEQ multiplex PCR; TCRdb stores just in-frame clones and leaves some out. Counted here are 130,000 to 150,000 clones, just under 80% occurring once; the ten biggest clones make up roughly 2%. Material for sequencing was PBMCs. Receptors originate from a man under 40 in good health and CMV-seronegative.

This rearrangement joins TRBV5-6 to TRBJ1-4; D is ambiguous. CDR3 length: 14 amino acids. V lost 0 bases and J 4 bases, leaving 7 bases between the germline ends. The germline V gene has CDR1 SGHDT and CDR2 YYEEEE. The DNA for the CDR3 is TGTGCCAGCAGCTTGGGGCGGATTAATGAAAAACTGTTTTTT. This encodes CASSLGRINEKLFF.

The V gene is TRBV5-1, the J gene TRBJ2-1, with a possible D match to TRBD2 (6 bases). V was clipped by 4 bases and J by 15 bases, with 29 bases between them. The CDR3 consists of 16 residues. Germline CDR1 SGHRS, CDR2 YFSETQ. For the CDR3, the DNA is TGCGCCAGCAGCCCGGGGACTGAAGTACTTTCGGAAGTTGTGTTCTTC. As protein: CASSPGTEVLSEVVFF.